This entry concerns a single T cell receptor beta chain. This clone has just a few counts. Its antigen specificity is not known. No base quality information exists; no much larger clone differs at one position. Using the deep immunoSEQ assay, multiplex PCR amplified TCR CDR3 regions from genomic DNA. For each cell subset, the extracted genomic DNA was distributed evenly across all wells of several immunoSEQ 96-well plates, and each plate served as one replicate. For sorted subsets, 200 to 250 ng of genomic DNA, equivalent to roughly 30,000 T cell genomes, went into each replicate PCR. The purified libraries were quantified using a Qubit 3.0 fluorometer, sized with a Bioanalyzer 2100, and then quantified again using the KAPA Library Quantification kit. Each immunoSEQ 96-well plate was sequenced on its own single-read 150-cycle Illumina NextSeq 550 flow cell. Concerning the study's data processing: Because the immunoSEQ output included only junctional sequences and no quality scores, the filtering could not be the same as the filtering used for full-length reads. Sequences were annotated with PyIR, a Python wrapper for IgBLAST v1.9, using IMGT germline references to assign V/J genes and CDR3. Any read was removed if the V/J assignment was weak (E-value above 1e-6), the CDR3 was missing, or the read contained stop codons, out-of-frame junctions, or ambiguous translated residues. V3J clonotypes were defined as sequences sharing the same inferred V gene, J gene, and CDR3 amino acid sequence. The percentage overlap between two repertoires was calculated by dividing the number of shared unique clonotypes by the size of the smaller repertoire. RTK rarefaction, the Chao1 estimator, and Recon v2.1 estimates of unobserved clonotypes were used to assess repertoire richness. For all TCRbeta clonotypes obtained by the gDNA method from a handful of donors, generation probabilities were computed with OLGA. TCRdb holds this immuneACCESS table with in-frame rearrangements only. Some clones are missing; in checked studies, unresolved V genes explain under half, and the rest has no known cause. V, J and clone size are taken as reported in that table, and D and trimming were inferred from the DNA itself. This sample has about 680,000 clones in its table, and under 95% of those were observed once. The top ten constitute about 24% of the sample.

The CDR3 spans 14 residues, from the cysteine through the phenylalanine. The sequence is cut down to CDR3 DNA, 42 bases in frame from base 1. CDR1 and CDR2 were assigned from the germline V gene as SNHLY and FYNNEI. After removal of 5 bases from V and 7 bases from J, the junction retains 6 bases not matched to a gene. This sample was taken from a study of shared clonotypes between healthy human individuals (dated by TCRdb to between 2020 and 2021). Some background on the complete study: Three men and two women, aged 18 to 49 years, made up the cohort. For each donor, CD4 naive and CD4 memory were each given three plates, CD8 naive was given two plates, and CD8 memory was given one plate. To estimate repertoire size and how much clonotype sharing occurs between individuals, the study deeply sequenced the blood TCR repertoires of 4 to 6 healthy adults. Libraries were prepared and TCR repertoires were sequenced by different laboratories using diverse techniques, in order to increase sequencing depth and limit assay-specific biases. Each donor's leukapheresis produced roughly between about 0.8 and 8.9 billion PBMCs.

Here is what the overall study found, with its caveats: Clonotypes shared by all four sorted-subset donors showed higher generation probabilities than non-shared clonotypes. Estimated clonotype richness was generally larger for naive than for memory subsets. Across several donors, approximately 4.6% of naive CD4, approximately 3.5% of naive CD8, 2.3% of memory CD4, and 0.4% to 0.45% of memory CD8 clonotypes were shared. Pairwise subsampling led to the expectation that sequencing depth would affect the degree of clonotype sharing among donors. Even with the large sequencing depth, rarefaction of the sorted-subset datasets indicated that sequencing was incomplete. Sampling was restricted to blood, and TCR repertoires in tissues likely differ from the TCR repertoires found in blood. Because the study included only a small number of donors, the genetic and exposure-history diversity represented was limited.

CD8 naive samples were CD45RO-negative cells positively selected for CCR7, giving a CD45RA+CCR7+ population that excluded TemRA cells. The donors were healthy, HIV-negative adults who had no recently reported acute infections or vaccinations. Every donor was a Caucasian adult residing in Nashville, Tennessee, USA. Blood was obtained by leukapheresis, after which PBMCs were separated by Ficoll-Histopaque density gradient centrifugation and cryopreserved in liquid nitrogen vapor phase. Purity and quantity of every magnetically sorted T cell population were checked by analytical flow cytometry. Genomic DNA was isolated from every sorted fraction and measured by UV absorbance on a Nanodrop 2000c.

The sequence was obtained from a man aged 25 to 40 in good health. Sequenced input: naive CD8+ T cells sorted from blood. The sample's cell subset or site label, decoded: CD45RA+CCR7+. This chain is built from TRBV2 and TRBJ2-1, with 9 junctional bases fitting TRBD2. CDR3 loop: CASSPTSGHNEQFF. The base sequence is TGTGCCAGCAGTCCGACTAGCGGCCATAATGAGCAGTTCTTC.